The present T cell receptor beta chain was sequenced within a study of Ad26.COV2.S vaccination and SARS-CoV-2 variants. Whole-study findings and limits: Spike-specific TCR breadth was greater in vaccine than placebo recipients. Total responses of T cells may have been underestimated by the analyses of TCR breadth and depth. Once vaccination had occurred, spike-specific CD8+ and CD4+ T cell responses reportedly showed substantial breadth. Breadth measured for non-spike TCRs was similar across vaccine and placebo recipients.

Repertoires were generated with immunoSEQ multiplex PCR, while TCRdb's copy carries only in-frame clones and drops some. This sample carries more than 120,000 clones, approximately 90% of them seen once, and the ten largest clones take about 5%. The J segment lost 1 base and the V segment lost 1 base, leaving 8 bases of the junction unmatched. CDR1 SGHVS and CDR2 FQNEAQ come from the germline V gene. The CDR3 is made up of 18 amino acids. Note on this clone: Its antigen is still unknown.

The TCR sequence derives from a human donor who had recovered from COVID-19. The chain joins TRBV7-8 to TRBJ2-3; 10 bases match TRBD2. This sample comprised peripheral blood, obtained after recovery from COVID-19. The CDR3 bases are TGTGCCAGCAGCTTAGGGCTAGCGGGGGTTATTGGCACAGATACGCAGTATTTT. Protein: CASSLGLAGVIGTDTQYF.